These 9 T cell receptor beta chains originate from one sample sequenced in a study of T cells in Graves' hyperthyroidism and ophthalmopathy. Amplification of TCR beta CDR3 regions was performed using RNA transcripts as template. Carried out on the TCR CDR3, a first-round RT-PCR used the HTBI primer set. MiXCR, applied by TCRdb to the multiplex PCR reads, yields one record per CDR3 protein. This sample has hundreds of thousands of distinct CDR3 sequences, with about 15% found just once. The sequenced sample consisted of blood. These receptors were collected from a woman younger than 45 with Graves' hyperthyroidism.

J is TRBJ2-2 and V is TRBV19, with 8 bases aligning to TRBD1. With V trimmed by 7 bases and J by 1 base, 5 bases remained unmatched. Germline V gene sequence: CDR1 LNHDA, CDR2 SQIVND (reference sequence). The CDR3 has 15 amino acids. This CDR3 is CASNPGTGNTGELFF. The CDR3 DNA reads as TGTGCCAGTAACCCGGGGACAGGGAACACCGGGGAGCTGTTTTTT. Using reference TRBV19 and TRBJ2-2 for the parts outside the CDR3, the full variable domain is DGGITQSPKYLFRKEGQNVTLSCEQNLNHDAMYWYRQDPGQGLRLIYYSQIVNDFQKGDIAEGYSVSREKKESFPLTVTSAQKNPTAFYLCASNPGTGNTGELFFGEGSRLTVL.

The CDR3 nucleotides are TGTGCCAGCAGCCAAGATGGAAATAGCGGGAGGGCCCGGGAAGAGACCCAGTACTTC. It translates to CASSQDGNSGRAREETQYF. The rearrangement joins TRBV14 to TRBJ2-5, with TRBD2 identical over 11 bases. V shed 0 bases, J shed 3 bases, and the junction held 12 bases outside the gene matches. Germline V gene data show CDR1 as SGHDN and CDR2 as FVKESK. The CDR3 runs to 19 residues. Variable domain in full (rest from reference TRBV14 and TRBJ2-5): EAGVTQFPSHSVIEKGQTVTLRCDPISGHDNLYWYRRVMGKEIKFLLHFVKESKQDESGMPNNRFLAERTGGTYSTLKVQPAELEDSGVYFCASSQDGNSGRAREETQYFGPGTRLLVL.

The gene calls are TRBV5-1 and TRBJ2-7, with D unclear. This CDR3 contains 15 residues. Germline V gene lookup returns CDR1 SGHRS and CDR2 YFSETQ. Deletions cut 1 base from V and 5 bases from J, with 16 bases between. The DNA for the CDR3 is TGCGCCAGCAGCTTGAGCTCCCACCCGGGCGACGAGCAGTACTTC. It encodes CASSLSSHPGDEQYF. The variable domain in full, with the rest retrieved from reference TRBV5-1 and TRBJ2-7, is KAGVTQTPRYLIKTRGQQVTLSCSPISGHRSVSWYQQTPGQGLQFLFEYFSETQRNKGNFPGRFSGRQFSNSRSEMNVSTLELGDSALYLCASSLSSHPGDEQYFGPGTRLTVT.

The chain joins TRBV27 to TRBJ1-3; the D is unclear. The CDR3 contains 15 residues. CDR1 and CDR2 from the germline V gene are MNHEY and SMNVEV (reference sequence). V lost 5 bases and J 1 base, leaving 12 bases between the germline ends. Here the CDR3 DNA reads TGTGCCAGCAGTGCCACTGGTTGGTCTGGAAACACCATATATTTT. Residues: CASSATGWSGNTIYF.

This clonotype was recorded many times. The chain joins TRBV3-1 to TRBJ2-3, with D uncertain. CDR1 LGHDT and CDR2 YNNKEL come from the germline V gene (reference sequence). The CDR3 extends over 15 amino acids. Between the trimmed V and J ends, which lost 0 bases and 1 base, there was a span of 8 bases. The CDR3 loop reads CASSQDGYGTDTQYF. The CDR3 DNA sequence: TGTGCCAGCAGCCAAGACGGGTATGGCACAGATACGCAGTATTTT.

This clonotype was counted at least ten times. The chain is built from TRBV29-1 and TRBJ2-4; TRBD1 matches at 10 bases. The germline V gene encodes CDR1 SQVTM and CDR2 ANQGSEA. The CDR3 sequence is 15 residues long. J was trimmed by 7 bases and V by 6 bases; bases with no gene match: 12. CDR3 loop: CSVILTGQGSNIQYF. The CDR3, as DNA: TGCAGCGTAATCCTGACGGGACAGGGGTCGAACATTCAGTACTTC.

A few counts support this clonotype. The chain couples TRBV18 to TRBJ2-2; D uncertain. Trimming left V 2 bases short and J 4 bases short, with 5 bases between. This CDR3 is built from 13 residues. Germline V gene lookup returns CDR1 KGHSH and CDR2 LQKENI. The chain's CDR3 is CASSPGFTGELFF. The CDR3 DNA is TGTGCCAGCTCACCAGGGTTCACCGGGGAGCTGTTTTTT.

This clonotype appeared many times. The chain joins TRBV10-3 to TRBJ2-3, with 15 bases identical to TRBD2. The CDR3 consists of 18 residues. The trim removed 7 bases at V and 0 bases at J, leaving 8 bases unmatched. Looked up from germline, CDR1 is ENHRY and CDR2 is SYGVKD. CDR3 nucleotide sequence: TGTGCCATCAACCAGGGACTAGCGGGAGGATCTAGCACAGATACGCAGTATTTT. Amino acids: CAINQGLAGGSSTDTQYF.

V usage is TRBV28 and J usage is TRBJ1-2; 9 positions agree with TRBD1. Germline V gene sequence: CDR1 MDHEN, CDR2 SYDVKM. After removal of 6 bases from V and 5 bases from J, the junction contained 10 bases not matched to a gene. This CDR3 comprises 15 residues. CDR3 sequence: CASRGGDREPYGYTF. The CDR3 bases are TGTGCCAGCAGGGGGGGGGACAGGGAGCCGTATGGCTACACCTTC.